A single sample gave rise to the 20 T cell receptor beta chains below, sequenced in a study of OX40 agonist ivuxolimab in advanced cancers. Assay used: immunoSEQ multiplex PCR; TCRdb lists only in-frame clones, some missing. The sample lists over 45,000 clones, 75% to 85% seen once, with over 1% in the top ten. The material sequenced was CD4+ or CD8+ T cells sorted from blood, taken in a trial of the OX40 agonist ivuxolimab. The receptors originated from an adult with an advanced solid tumor such as melanoma, head and neck, liver or kidney cancer.

V gene TRBV29-1 combines with J gene TRBJ2-5; 7 positions agree with TRBD1. The CDR3 totals 12 residues. CDR1 SQVTM and CDR2 ANQGSEA come from the germline V gene. V dropped 7 bases and J dropped 6; count of bases not matched to a gene: 8. The chain's CDR3 is CSGTGDSKTQYF. The CDR3 DNA reads as TGCAGCGGAACAGGGGACAGTAAGACCCAGTACTTC.

This sequence joins TRBV11-2 and TRBJ2-1, with D perhaps matching TRBD2 (5 bases). Looked up from germline, CDR1 is SGHAT and CDR2 is FQNNGV. The CDR3 extends over 16 amino acids. Trimming cost V 5 bases and J 0 bases, with 14 bases left between them. CDR3 region: CASSAHPGSSYNEQFF. DNA for the CDR3: TGTGCCAGCAGCGCGCACCCGGGAAGCTCCTACAATGAGCAGTTCTTC. Full variable domain (rest looked up from reference TRBV11-2 and TRBJ2-1): EAGVAQSPRYKIIEKRQSVAFWCNPISGHATLYWYQQILGQGPKLLIQFQNNGVVDDSQLPKDRFSAERLKGVDSTLKIQPAKLEDSAVYLCASSAHPGSSYNEQFFGPGTRLTVL.

The chain links TRBV6-6 to TRBJ1-1; D remains ambiguous. V dropped 6 bases and J dropped 4 bases, with 15 bases sitting between them. Looked up from germline, CDR1 is MNHNY and CDR2 is SVGAGI (reference sequence). The CDR3 has 14 amino acids. CDR3 residues: CASRPTGGSTEAFF. In DNA, the CDR3 is TGTGCCAGCAGACCGACGGGCGGGAGCACTGAAGCTTTCTTT.

Details on this clone: Different DNA sequences within this sample yield the same CDR3. The chain has TRBV5-1 and TRBJ2-3, with D perhaps TRBD1 (6 bases). The V end was cut by 1 base, the J end by 1 base, with 10 bases between. Germline V CDR1 and CDR2: SGHRS, YFSETQ. This CDR3 comprises 15 residues. CDR3 region: CASSLQGSGTDTQYF. Written as DNA, the CDR3 is TGCGCCAGCAGCTTGCAGGGGTCGGGCACAGATACGCAGTATTTT.

The rearrangement uses TRBV7-9 and TRBJ1-1; the D is unclear. The CDR3 runs 14 residues. The germline V gene encodes CDR1 SEHNR and CDR2 FQNEAQ (reference sequence). V was trimmed by 3 bases and J by 1 base, leaving 9 bases between them. The CDR3 bases are TGTGCCAGCAGCTTCGGAGCTGAGAACACTGAAGCTTTCTTT. Translated, it gives CASSFGAENTEAFF.

V is TRBV7-6 and J is TRBJ2-5; TRBD1 aligns across 7 bases. V dropped 5 bases and J dropped 5; count of bases not matched to a gene: 11. Germline loops: CDR1 SGHVS, CDR2 FNYEAQ. This CDR3 spans 15 amino acids. CDR3 region: CASSAVTGPPETQYF. The DNA for the CDR3 is TGTGCCAGCAGCGCGGTGACAGGGCCTCCGGAGACCCAGTACTTC.

This clone was seen a single time. The chain couples TRBV7-8 to TRBJ2-6, with 9 bases matching TRBD1. The trim removed 5 bases at V and 1 base at J, leaving 9 bases unmatched. The CDR3 totals 18 residues. Germline loops: CDR1 SGHVS, CDR2 FQNEAQ. The CDR3: CASSMHRDRVSGANVLTF. The CDR3 coding sequence is TGTGCCAGCAGCATGCACCGGGACAGGGTTTCTGGGGCCAACGTCCTGACTTTC.

The chain has TRBV4-1 and TRBJ2-3; TRBD2 might be the D (7 bases). The CDR3 consists of 17 residues. Germline lookup yields CDR1 MGHRA and CDR2 YSYEKL. V was trimmed by 0 bases and J by 5 bases, leaving 18 bases between them. The CDR3 loop reads CASSQEVKGGLGDTQYF. As DNA, the CDR3 is TGCGCCAGCAGCCAAGAGGTAAAGGGGGGGCTCGGAGATACGCAGTATTTT.

The rearrangement links TRBV9 to TRBJ2-3, with 7 positions matching TRBD2. The CDR3 runs to 15 residues. V shed 4 bases and J 4 bases; nucleotides not matched to a gene: 9. The V gene's germline CDR1 is SGDLS and CDR2 YYNGEE. CDR3 bases: TGTGCCAGCAGCCCCCGGGGGGAGAAAGCAGATACGCAGTATTTT. Its protein product is CASSPRGEKADTQYF. The full variable domain, with the rest looked up from reference TRBV9 and TRBJ2-3, is DSGVTQTPKHLITATGQRVTLRCSPRSGDLSVYWYQQSLDQGLQFLIQYYNGEERAKGNILERFSAQQFPDLHSELNLSSLELGDSALYFCASSPRGEKADTQYFGPGTRLTVL.

This rearrangement joins TRBV6-1 to TRBJ1-2; possible D gene TRBD1, 6 bases. This CDR3 contains 12 residues. Between the trimmed V and J ends, which lost 4 bases and 4 bases, there was a span of 7 bases. Germline V lookup: CDR1 MNHNS, CDR2 SASEGT. CDR3 amino acids: CASSGTAYGYTF. The CDR3 region has the DNA TGTGCCAGCAGTGGGACAGCCTATGGCTACACCTTC.

This clone was counted between two and nine times. The DNA for the CDR3 is TGTGCCAGTAGTCTCGGATTGGGCACTGAAGCTTTCTTT. Its protein is CASSLGLGTEAFF. The chain is built from TRBV19 and TRBJ1-1; D unclear. Germline values: CDR1 LNHDA, CDR2 SQIVND (reference sequence). The CDR3 sequence is 13 residues long. V was clipped by 5 bases and J by 4 bases, with 11 bases between them.

This sequence joins TRBV9 and TRBJ1-6; 9 bases line up with TRBD1. The CDR3 consists of 15 residues. Losses at the gene ends were 5 bases for V and 7 bases for J; bases not matched to a gene: 7. CDR1 and CDR2 from the germline V gene are SGDLS and YYNGEE. DNA of the CDR3: TGTGCCAGCAGTGAAACAGGGGGCGAGAATTCACCCCTCCACTTT. This encodes CASSETGGENSPLHF. Combining the CDR3 with reference TRBV9 and TRBJ1-6 gives the whole variable domain DSGVTQTPKHLITATGQRVTLRCSPRSGDLSVYWYQQSLDQGLQFLIQYYNGEERAKGNILERFSAQQFPDLHSELNLSSLELGDSALYFCASSETGGENSPLHFGNGTRLTVT.

This chain links TRBV7-2 with TRBJ1-2; D is undetermined. Germline V lookup: CDR1 SGHTA, CDR2 FQGNSA. The CDR3 is 13 residues long. The V end was cut by 5 bases, the J end by 0 bases, with 7 bases between. CDR3 residues: CASSTHTNYGYTF. The CDR3 nucleotides are TGTGCCAGCAGCACCCACACTAACTATGGCTACACCTTC.

V gene TRBV5-8 combines with J gene TRBJ2-5; D might be TRBD1 or TRBD2, each matching 5 bases. Per germline, CDR1 SGHTS and CDR2 YDEGEE. The CDR3 totals 16 residues. V was cut by 0 bases and J by 2 bases, with 14 bases left in between. The CDR3 DNA reads as TGTGCCAGCAGCTTGGCGGGGCACTGGGAACAAGAGACCCAGTACTTC. Protein sequence: CASSLAGHWEQETQYF.

CDR3 residues: CASSSQRSVSSYNEQFF. For the CDR3, the DNA is TGCGCCAGCAGCTCACAAAGAAGCGTGAGCTCCTACAATGAGCAGTTCTTC. The rearrangement joins TRBV5-1 to TRBJ2-1; D unclear. The CDR3 sequence is 17 residues long. V was clipped by 3 bases and J by 0 bases, with 16 bases between them. Germline V gene data show CDR1 as SGHRS and CDR2 as YFSETQ. Complete variable domain (other parts from reference TRBV5-1 and TRBJ2-1): KAGVTQTPRYLIKTRGQQVTLSCSPISGHRSVSWYQQTPGQGLQFLFEYFSETQRNKGNFPGRFSGRQFSNSRSEMNVSTLELGDSALYLCASSSQRSVSSYNEQFFGPGTRLTVL.

V is TRBV5-5 and J is TRBJ1-1; D is ambiguous. This CDR3 has 15 amino acids. Looked up from germline, CDR1 is SGHKS and CDR2 is YYEKEE (reference sequence). The V end lost 0 bases, the J end lost 1 base, and 10 bases lay between the germline ends. The CDR3 protein is CASSLVAGRNTEAFF. The DNA for the CDR3 is TGTGCCAGCAGCTTGGTAGCGGGGAGGAACACTGAAGCTTTCTTT.

This clone showed up just once. The CDR3 DNA sequence: TGTGCCAGCAGACAGGCGCGCCTCTCTGGAAACACCATATATTTT. This translates into CASRQARLSGNTIYF. The V and J genes are TRBV7-9 and TRBJ1-3; tentatively, D is TRBD1 (5 bases). Trimming removed 6 bases at V and 0 bases at J, with 12 bases between. The CDR3 has 15 amino acids. The V gene's germline CDR1 is SEHNR and CDR2 FQNEAQ (reference sequence).

The chain recombines TRBV7-8 with TRBJ1-5; 10 bases match TRBD1. Germline assignment: CDR1 SGHVS and CDR2 FQNEAQ. With 1 base clipped from V and 6 bases from J, the junction kept 9 bases outside the gene matches. CDR3 length: 17 residues. As DNA, the CDR3 is TGTGCCAGCAGCTTAGTTGGGACAGGGGTCCTGAGTCAGCCCCAGCATTTT. Amino acid sequence: CASSLVGTGVLSQPQHF.

V and J are TRBV20-1 and TRBJ2-5; tentatively, D is TRBD1 or TRBD2 (5 bases each). The J call may not be correct, given that the DNA end is closer to TRBJ2-7. In germline, CDR1 is DFQATT, CDR2 SNEGSKA (reference sequence). The CDR3 runs 11 residues. CDR3 residues: CSGLRGGEQYF. CDR3 nucleotides: TGCAGTGGATTGAGGGGCGGCGAGCAGTACTTC.

V and J are TRBV5-5 and TRBJ2-3; no clear D. Germline values: CDR1 SGHKS, CDR2 YYEKEE (reference sequence). This CDR3 has 14 residues. V was clipped by 5 bases and J by 6 bases, with 16 bases between them. The CDR3 DNA sequence: TGTGCCAGCAGTGACCCTTCCTTTCCTGATACGCAGTATTTT. It encodes CASSDPSFPDTQYF.